Listed below are T cell receptor beta chains from one sample, sequenced in a study of blood T cell repertoires in COVID-19. Produced via immunoSEQ multiplex PCR; TCRdb's table is partial and in-frame only. The data contain hundreds of thousands of clones, about 89% of them singletons. The sequencing sample was made of peripheral blood. Source of these receptors: a woman aged 60-75 years who had recovered from COVID-19. Both conserved end residues are part of each CDR3.

>TRBV2
CASRGQGDGVLTF
>TRBV28
CASSSTGVAKNIQYF
>TRBV24-1
CATSEGVGGELFF
>TRBV6-5
CASRRRQGANEKLFF
>TRBV6-2/TRBV6-3
CASSYDRRGTQYF
>TRBV7-2
CAGATSGGEGEQYF
>TRBV23-1
CASSQPAGGTEAFF
>TRBV5-1
CASSLIFRGDTEAFF
>TRBV7-9
CASSFQSYEQYF
>TRBV27
CASSYRGEYEQYF
>TRBV6-5
CASSYRGRGVSGELFF
>TRBV5-1
CASSRTGNEQYF
>TRBV6-5
CASSYIYYSNTSPLHF
>TRBV7-2
CASSLSPSGENQYF
>TRBV7-3
CASSLTPRGNTGELFF